The entry that follows covers one T cell receptor (beta chain) sequence. Its antigen is unidentified. This entry is derived from a study of shared clonotypes between healthy human individuals. Findings of the study overall: Collection of samples was limited to blood; tissue repertoires likely differ.

The assay used deep level. In the authors' workflow: ImmunoSEQ sequences covered only the junction and lacked quality scores; filtering therefore differed. Using immunoSEQ multiplex PCR, the repertoire was profiled, and TCRdb retains in-frame clones only, with some absent. That table supplies the V and J calls and clone size; D and trimming were determined from the DNA. The sample consists of more than 2 million clones, approximately 95% of them appearing once. The germline V and J ends were trimmed by 6 bases and 5 bases, with 14 bases remaining between them. The CDR3 totals 14 residues. Germline V gene sequence: CDR1 SNHLY, CDR2 FYNNEI. The authors divided CD4+ cells into CD45RA+ naive and CD45RA-negative memory subsets.

This TCR was recovered from a man aged 18 to 29 in good health. Material for sequencing was naive CD4+ T cells sorted from blood. Subset: CD45RA+ positively selected. The chain is built from TRBV2 and TRBJ1-5; D unclear. CDR3: CASSHGREYQPQHF. CDR3 in DNA: TGTGCCAGCAGCCACGGGCGGGAGTATCAGCCCCAGCATTTT.